A selection of T cell receptor beta chains follows, all from one sample in a study of CD8 T cells in ankylosing spondylitis. TCRdb passed the 5' RACE reads through MiXCR, listing each CDR3 protein once. Here the sample spans approximately 250,000 distinct CDR3 sequences, more than 9% being singletons. The sample taken for sequencing was blood, either unsorted or a sorted T cell fraction (not recorded which). These receptors were obtained from a male donor with ankylosing spondylitis or in good health (not recorded which). CDR3s include the opening cysteine and the closing phenylalanine or tryptophan. The D gene is left open where the match is weak. Each size is how often the clone was seen (once, few, many) or a class if it is expanded.

d_call	v_call	clone_size	j_call	cdr3_nt	cdr3_aa
NA	TRBV5-1	many	TRBJ1-4	TGCGCCAGCAATGCCGGGTCTCATAATGAAAAACTGTTTTTT	CASNAGSHNEKLFF
TRBD1	TRBV10-3	few	TRBJ1-2	TGTGCCATCAAAGAGGGGGCAGGCGACGGCTACACCTTC	CAIKEGAGDGYTF
NA	TRBV29-1	many	TRBJ1-2	TGCAGCGTTGAAAGCACAGACAAGAACTATGGCTACACCTTC	CSVESTDKNYGYTF
TRBD1	TRBV5-1	many	TRBJ2-2	TGCGCCAGCAGATACCGGGACAGGGGTAACACCGGGGAGCTGTTTTTT	CASRYRDRGNTGELFF
NA	TRBV20-1	many	TRBJ1-2	TGCAGTGCTAGGCAGGGTCTCTCCCCTGTTGGTGGCTACACCTTC	CSARQGLSPVGGYTF
TRBD1	TRBV10-3	many	TRBJ1-1	TGTGCCATCAGTGAGTCGGGACAGGGGGGCCACCGCACTGAAGCTTTCTTT	CAISESGQGGHRTEAFF
NA	TRBV20-1	many	TRBJ2-4	TGCAGTGCTAGAGAAGTAGGTAGAGTAGCCAAAAACATTCAGTACTTC	CSAREVGRVAKNIQYF
NA	TRBV20-1	many	TRBJ1-2	TGCAGTGCTAGCAGGGAAGGAGGCTATGGCTACACCTTC	CSASREGGYGYTF
NA	TRBV6-5	many	TRBJ1-1	TGTGCCAGCAGTTACGAGACCCCGGGTACTGAAGCTTTCTTT	CASSYETPGTEAFF
NA	TRBV7-2	many	TRBJ2-3	TGTGCCAGCAGCTTAGCTGGGACTACAGATACGCAGTATTTT	CASSLAGTTDTQYF
TRBD2	TRBV20-1	many	TRBJ2-1	TGCAGTGCTAGAGATGCGGGACTAGCGGGAGGCTGGAATGAGCAGTTCTTC	CSARDAGLAGGWNEQFF
NA	TRBV5-1	many	TRBJ2-7	TGCGCCAGCAGGGGTATCGGACAGTCCTACGAGCAGTACTTC	CASRGIGQSYEQYF
TRBD1	TRBV10-1	few	TRBJ2-7	TGCGCCAGCAGCGGACAGGGGACGCCCTACGAGCAGTACTTC	CASSGQGTPYEQYF
NA	TRBV30	many	TRBJ1-6	TGTGCCTGGAGACAGGGACTCTATAATTCACCCCTCCACTTT	CAWRQGLYNSPLHF